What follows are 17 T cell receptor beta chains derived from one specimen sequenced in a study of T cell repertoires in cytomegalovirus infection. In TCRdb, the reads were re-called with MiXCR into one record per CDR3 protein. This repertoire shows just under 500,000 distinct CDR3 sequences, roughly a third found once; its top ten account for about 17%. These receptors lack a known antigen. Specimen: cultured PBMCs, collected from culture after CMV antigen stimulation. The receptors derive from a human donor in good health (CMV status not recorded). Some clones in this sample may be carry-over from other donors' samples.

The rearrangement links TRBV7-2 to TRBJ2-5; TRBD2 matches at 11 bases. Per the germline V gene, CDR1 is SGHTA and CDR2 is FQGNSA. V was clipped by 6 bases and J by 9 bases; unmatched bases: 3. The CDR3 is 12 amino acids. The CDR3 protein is CASRVLAGAQYF. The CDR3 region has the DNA TGTGCCAGCAGAGTACTAGCGGGAGCCCAGTACTTC.

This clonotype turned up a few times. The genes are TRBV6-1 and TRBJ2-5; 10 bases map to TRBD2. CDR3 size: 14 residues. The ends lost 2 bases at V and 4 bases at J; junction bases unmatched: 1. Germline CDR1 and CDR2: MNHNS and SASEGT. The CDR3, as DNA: TGTGCCAGCAGTGAAAGACTAGCGGGAGAGACCCAGTACTTC. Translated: CASSERLAGETQYF.

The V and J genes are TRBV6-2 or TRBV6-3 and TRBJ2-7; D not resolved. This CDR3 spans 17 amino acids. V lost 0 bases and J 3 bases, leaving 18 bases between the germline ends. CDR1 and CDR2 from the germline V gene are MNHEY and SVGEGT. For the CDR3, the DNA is TGTGCCAGCAGTTACTCGAGTTTGCTAGTTGGCCTCTACGAGCAGTACGTC. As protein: CASSYSSLLVGLYEQYV.

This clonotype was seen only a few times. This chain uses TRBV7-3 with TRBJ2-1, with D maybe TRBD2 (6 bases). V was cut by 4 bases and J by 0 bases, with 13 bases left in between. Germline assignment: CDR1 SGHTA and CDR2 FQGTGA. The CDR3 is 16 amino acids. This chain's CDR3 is CASSSMAGSSYNEQFF. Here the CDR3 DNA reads TGTGCCAGCAGCTCCATGGCGGGAAGCTCCTACAATGAGCAGTTCTTC.

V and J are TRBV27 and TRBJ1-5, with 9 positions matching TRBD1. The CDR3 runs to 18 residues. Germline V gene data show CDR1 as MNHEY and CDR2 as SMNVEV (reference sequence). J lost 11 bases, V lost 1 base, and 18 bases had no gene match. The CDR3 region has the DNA TGTGCCAGCAGTTTATTCGGGACAGGGTACCCCCGGCTCGGGGCCCAGCATTTT. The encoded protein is CASSLFGTGYPRLGAQHF.

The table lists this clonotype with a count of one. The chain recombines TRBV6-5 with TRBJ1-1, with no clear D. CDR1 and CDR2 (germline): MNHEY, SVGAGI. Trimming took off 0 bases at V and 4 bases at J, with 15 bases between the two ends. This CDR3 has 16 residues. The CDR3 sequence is CASSYSRFARGTEAFF. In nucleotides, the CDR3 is TGTGCCAGCAGTTACTCGAGGTTTGCGCGGGGCACTGAAGCTTTCTTT.

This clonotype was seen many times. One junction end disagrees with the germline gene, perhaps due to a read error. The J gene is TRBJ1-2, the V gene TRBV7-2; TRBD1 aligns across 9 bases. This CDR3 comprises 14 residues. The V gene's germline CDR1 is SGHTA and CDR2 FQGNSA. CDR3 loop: CASNWTPGQGRAFF. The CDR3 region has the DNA TGTGCCAGCAACTGGACCCCGGGACAGGGTCGGGCTTTCTTC.

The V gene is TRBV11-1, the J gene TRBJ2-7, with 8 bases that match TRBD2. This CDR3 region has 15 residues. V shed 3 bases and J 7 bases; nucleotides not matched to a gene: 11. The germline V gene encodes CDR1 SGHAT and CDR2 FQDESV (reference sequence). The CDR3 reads CASSFELAAVEEQYF. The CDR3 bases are TGTGCCAGCAGCTTTGAACTAGCGGCTGTCGAGGAGCAGTACTTC. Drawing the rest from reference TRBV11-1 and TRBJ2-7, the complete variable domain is EAEVAQSPRYKITEKSQAVAFWCDPISGHATLYWYRQILGQGPELLVQFQDESVVDDSQLPKDRFSAERLKGVDSTLKIQPAELGDSAMYLCASSFELAAVEEQYFGPGTRLTVT.

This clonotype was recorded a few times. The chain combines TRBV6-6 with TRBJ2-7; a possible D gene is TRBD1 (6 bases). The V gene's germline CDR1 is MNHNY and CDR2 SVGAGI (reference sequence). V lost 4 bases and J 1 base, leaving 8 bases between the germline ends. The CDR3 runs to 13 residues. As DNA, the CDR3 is TGTGCCAGCAGTTCAGGGGCATCCTACGAGCAGTACTTC. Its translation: CASSSGASYEQYF.

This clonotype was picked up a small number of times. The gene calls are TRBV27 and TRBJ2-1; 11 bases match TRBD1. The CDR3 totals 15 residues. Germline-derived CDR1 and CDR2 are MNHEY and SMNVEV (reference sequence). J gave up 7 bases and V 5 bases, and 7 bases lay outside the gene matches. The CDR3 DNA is TGTGCCAGCAGTGGAGCGGGACAGGGGGAAAATGAGCAGTTCTTC. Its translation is CASSGAGQGENEQFF.

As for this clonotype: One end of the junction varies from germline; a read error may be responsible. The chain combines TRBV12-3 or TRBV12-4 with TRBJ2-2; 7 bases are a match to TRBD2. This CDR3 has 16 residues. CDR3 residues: CASSSPSSGGTGVLFF. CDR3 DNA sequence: TGTGCCAGCAGTTCTCCCTCTAGCGGAGGTACCGGGGTGCTGTTTTTT.

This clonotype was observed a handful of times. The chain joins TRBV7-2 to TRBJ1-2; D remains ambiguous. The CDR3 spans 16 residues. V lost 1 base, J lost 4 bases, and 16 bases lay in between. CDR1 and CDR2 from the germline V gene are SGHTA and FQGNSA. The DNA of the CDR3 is TGTGCCAGCAGCTTAGTGCTTAGACCGGGCTCCTATGGCTACACCTTC. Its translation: CASSLVLRPGSYGYTF.

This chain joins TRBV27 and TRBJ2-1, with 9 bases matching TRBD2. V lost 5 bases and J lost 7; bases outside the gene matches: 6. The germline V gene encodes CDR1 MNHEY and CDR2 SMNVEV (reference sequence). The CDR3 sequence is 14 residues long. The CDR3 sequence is CASSVLAGRNEQFF. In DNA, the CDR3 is TGTGCCAGCAGTGTCCTAGCGGGACGGAATGAGCAGTTCTTC.

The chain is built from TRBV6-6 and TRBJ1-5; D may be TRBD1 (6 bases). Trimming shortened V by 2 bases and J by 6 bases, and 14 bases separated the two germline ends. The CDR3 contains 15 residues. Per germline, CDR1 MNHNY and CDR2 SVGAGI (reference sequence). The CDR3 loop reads CASSYGSGGVQPQHF. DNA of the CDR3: TGTGCCAGCAGTTACGGATCTGGGGGCGTTCAGCCCCAGCATTTT.

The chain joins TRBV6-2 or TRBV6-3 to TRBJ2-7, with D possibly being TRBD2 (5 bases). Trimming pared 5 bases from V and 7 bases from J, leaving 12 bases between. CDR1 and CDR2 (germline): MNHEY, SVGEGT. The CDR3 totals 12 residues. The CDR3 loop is CASSQNTGEQYV. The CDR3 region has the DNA TGTGCCAGCAGTCAGAACACGGGAGAGCAGTACGTC.

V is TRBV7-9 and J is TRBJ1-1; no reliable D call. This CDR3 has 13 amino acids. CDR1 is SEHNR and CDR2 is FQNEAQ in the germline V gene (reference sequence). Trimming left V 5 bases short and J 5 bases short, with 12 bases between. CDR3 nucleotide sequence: TGTGCCAGCAGCATGGGAGGGTGGACTGAAGCTTTCTTT. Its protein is CASSMGGWTEAFF.

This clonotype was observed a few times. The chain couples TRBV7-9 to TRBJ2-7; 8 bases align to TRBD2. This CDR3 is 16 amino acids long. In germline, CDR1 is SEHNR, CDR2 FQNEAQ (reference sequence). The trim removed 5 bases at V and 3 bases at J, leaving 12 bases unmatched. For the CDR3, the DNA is TGTGCCAGCAGCACCCATGGCGGGGGGCGCTTCTACGAGCAGTACTTC. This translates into CASSTHGGGRFYEQYF.